Listed here are 18 T cell receptor beta chains from one sample, sequenced in a study of blood T cells in healthy people across ages. Next came a second PCR, run for about 6 to 12 cycles, which used a sample-barcoded 5' primer along with a J-beta primer mix. From the 5' RACE reads, TCRdb called clonotypes with MiXCR, one entry per CDR3 protein. The table lists about a million distinct CDR3 sequences, around 46% of them singletons. Sequenced sample: blood. These receptors were collected from a man in his thirties or forties in good health.

The chain carries TRBV5-1 and TRBJ1-1; TRBD1 is a possible D gene (5 bases). This CDR3 is 15 amino acids long. Trimming removed 0 bases at V and 0 bases at J, with 9 bases between. Germline-derived CDR1 and CDR2 are SGHRS and YFSETQ. DNA for the CDR3: TGCGCCAGCAGCTTGGAGACAGCCATGAACACTGAAGCTTTCTTT. Its translation is CASSLETAMNTEAFF.

V is TRBV2 and J is TRBJ2-5, with D possibly TRBD2 on 6 matching bases. The J call could be wrong; TRBJ2-1 is a better fit for the DNA end. CDR1 and CDR2 from the germline V gene are SNHLY and FYNNEI. The CDR3 sequence is 17 residues long. The CDR3 DNA sequence: TGTGCCAGCAGTGAATGGGGGGTAGGAGACCGCCAAGAGACCCAGTTCTTC. Translated, it gives CASSEWGVGDRQETQFF.

The J gene is TRBJ1-2, the V gene TRBV24-1; TRBD1 is a possible D gene (5 bases). Per germline, CDR1 KGHDR and CDR2 SFDVKD. The V and J ends lost 6 bases and 5 bases respectively, with 15 bases between them. The CDR3 has 14 residues. The CDR3 DNA follows: TGTGCCACCAGTCCCGTGGGGCGAACATATGGCTACACCTTC. Translated, it gives CATSPVGRTYGYTF.

This clonotype was recorded only once. The rearrangement uses TRBV5-1 and TRBJ2-7, with D perhaps TRBD1 or TRBD2 (6 bases each). The germline V gene has CDR1 SGHRS and CDR2 YFSETQ. Trimming removed 0 bases at V and 2 bases at J, with 18 bases between. This CDR3 has 17 amino acids. The CDR3 loop reads CASSLGRGFGSPYEQYF. The CDR3 nucleotides are TGCGCCAGCAGCTTGGGGAGGGGGTTTGGATCTCCCTACGAGCAGTACTTC.

The chain carries TRBV7-6 and TRBJ1-3, with 7 bases matching TRBD1. This CDR3 has 15 amino acids. CDR1 and CDR2 from the germline V gene are SGHVS and FNYEAQ. Trimming removed 5 bases from V and 8 bases from J; junction bases left unmatched: 12. CDR3 amino acids: CASSPFKTGSYTIYF. CDR3 DNA sequence: TGTGCCAGCAGCCCTTTTAAGACAGGGTCTTACACCATATATTTT.

The J gene is TRBJ2-1, the V gene TRBV20-1, with a possible D match to TRBD2 (6 bases). The length of the CDR3 is 13 residues. Germline CDR1 reads DFQATT; CDR2 reads SNEGSKA (reference sequence). Trimming cost V 1 base and J 9 bases, with 13 bases left between them. The CDR3 sequence is CSARVPSVAEQFF. The CDR3 region has the DNA TGCAGTGCTAGAGTCCCTAGCGTGGCTGAGCAGTTCTTC.

DNA for the CDR3: TGCAGTGCTCTCTCCGCTAGCGGGGTCGACTACAATGAGCAGTTCTTC. It yields the protein CSALSASGVDYNEQFF. This chain links TRBV20-1 with TRBJ2-1; 9 nucleotides agree with TRBD2. The CDR3 is 16 residues long. CDR1 and CDR2 (germline): DFQATT, SNEGSKA (reference sequence). V was clipped by 5 bases and J by 3 bases; unmatched bases: 11.

This clonotype has more than one count but fewer than ten. The chain couples TRBV7-9 to TRBJ1-4; D is unresolved. CDR1 is SEHNR and CDR2 is FQNEAQ in the germline V gene (reference sequence). Trimming took 5 bases from V and 4 from J, leaving 11 bases between them. CDR3 length equals 14 residues. CDR3 coding DNA: TGTGCCAGCAGCGAAGAGGACCTTAATGAAAAACTGTTTTTT. This codes for CASSEEDLNEKLFF.

At least ten counts were recorded for this clonotype. V usage is TRBV5-1 and J usage is TRBJ1-2; D is perhaps TRBD1 (6 bases). Germline CDR1 reads SGHRS; CDR2 reads YFSETQ. The CDR3 consists of 17 residues. V lost 0 bases, J lost 0 bases, and 15 bases lay in between. The CDR3 sequence: CASSLAHGQNSNYGYTF. Written as DNA, the CDR3 is TGCGCCAGCAGCTTGGCCCACGGACAGAATTCTAACTATGGCTACACCTTC. Variable domain in full (rest from reference TRBV5-1 and TRBJ1-2): KAGVTQTPRYLIKTRGQQVTLSCSPISGHRSVSWYQQTPGQGLQFLFEYFSETQRNKGNFPGRFSGRQFSNSRSEMNVSTLELGDSALYLCASSLAHGQNSNYGYTFGSGTRLTVV.

Comment on this clonotype: One junction end disagrees with the germline gene, perhaps due to a read error. V gene TRBV7-9 combines with J gene TRBJ2-1, with D perhaps matching TRBD1 (5 bases). Per germline, CDR1 SEHNR and CDR2 FQNEAQ (reference sequence). The CDR3 length is 12 residues. The CDR3 sequence is CASSPGYNVQFF. In DNA form, the CDR3 reads TGTGCCAGCAGTCCAGGGTACAATGTGCAGTTCTTC.

This chain uses TRBV20-1 with TRBJ2-3; D perhaps matches TRBD1 (6 bases). This CDR3 comprises 13 residues. The germline V gene has CDR1 DFQATT and CDR2 SNEGSKA (reference sequence). V was shortened by 6 bases and J by 6 bases, with 16 bases between the two germline ends. The CDR3 loop reads CSAQTGGSDTQYF. CDR3 DNA: TGCAGTGCCCAGACTGGGGGCTCCGATACGCAGTATTTT.

A single count supports this clonotype. CDR3 amino acids: CSVASREWIQPQHF. The CDR3 DNA reads as TGCAGCGTTGCATCCAGGGAGTGGATTCAGCCCCAGCATTTT. The chain couples TRBV29-1 to TRBJ1-5; D perhaps matches TRBD1 (5 bases). V dropped 4 bases and J dropped 6 bases, with 16 bases sitting between them. CDR3 size: 14 residues. Germline values: CDR1 SQVTM, CDR2 ANQGSEA.

At least ten counts were recorded for this clonotype. The rearrangement joins TRBV7-9 to TRBJ2-7; weak D call: TRBD2 (6 bases). V was clipped by 3 bases and J by 2 bases, with 8 bases between them. The CDR3 spans 13 residues. Germline assignment: CDR1 SEHNR and CDR2 FQNEAQ (reference sequence). This CDR3 is CASSFPGAYEQYF. In DNA, the CDR3 is TGTGCCAGCAGCTTTCCGGGGGCCTACGAGCAGTACTTC.

Only one count was recorded for this clonotype. This chain joins TRBV6-5 and TRBJ2-7; 12 bases map to TRBD2. The better agreement between TRBJ2-5 and the DNA end casts doubt on the J call. This CDR3 region has 19 residues. CDR1 and CDR2 from the germline V gene are MNHEY and SVGAGI. In DNA form, the CDR3 reads TGTGCCAGCAGTTACTCGAAACTAGCGGGGGGCTCTAATTGGGAGACCCAGTACTTC. Translation gives CASSYSKLAGGSNWETQYF.

V gene TRBV6-5 combines with J gene TRBJ2-2; D not resolved. V shed 3 bases and J shed 3 bases, with 8 bases lying between them. Germline V CDR1 and CDR2: MNHEY, SVGAGI. The CDR3 totals 14 residues. CDR3 sequence: CASSYGTYTGELFF. CDR3 in DNA: TGTGCCAGCAGTTATGGTACCTACACCGGGGAGCTGTTTTTT.

This clonotype was counted only a few times. The chain combines TRBV7-2 with TRBJ2-1; TRBD2 matches at 10 bases. With 5 bases clipped from V and 3 bases from J, the junction kept 13 bases outside the gene matches. The CDR3 consists of 18 residues. CDR1 and CDR2 from the germline V gene are SGHTA and FQGNSA. CDR3 DNA sequence: TGTGCCAGCAGCCGTCCCCTAAGCGGGGGGGTGAACTACAATGAGCAGTTCTTC. Amino acid sequence: CASSRPLSGGVNYNEQFF.

This clonotype came up a few times. The rearrangement uses TRBV29-1 and TRBJ1-6; D perhaps matches TRBD1 (6 bases). V gave up 4 bases and J gave up 7 bases, with 14 bases separating them. Germline loops: CDR1 SQVTM, CDR2 ANQGSEA. The CDR3 contains 14 residues. The CDR3 DNA follows: TGCAGCGTTGGAGAGGGGGGGGCGAATTCACCCCTCCACTTT. Amino acid sequence: CSVGEGGANSPLHF.

CDR3 sequence reads: CASREAGRDSTDTQYF. In nucleotides, the CDR3 is TGTGCCAGCAGAGAGGCCGGCCGGGACTCCACAGATACGCAGTATTTT. V and J are TRBV27 and TRBJ2-3; a possible D gene is TRBD2 (6 bases). Germline-derived CDR1 and CDR2 are MNHEY and SMNVEV (reference sequence). Trimming shortened V by 6 bases and J by 2 bases, and 18 bases separated the two germline ends. The CDR3 totals 16 residues.